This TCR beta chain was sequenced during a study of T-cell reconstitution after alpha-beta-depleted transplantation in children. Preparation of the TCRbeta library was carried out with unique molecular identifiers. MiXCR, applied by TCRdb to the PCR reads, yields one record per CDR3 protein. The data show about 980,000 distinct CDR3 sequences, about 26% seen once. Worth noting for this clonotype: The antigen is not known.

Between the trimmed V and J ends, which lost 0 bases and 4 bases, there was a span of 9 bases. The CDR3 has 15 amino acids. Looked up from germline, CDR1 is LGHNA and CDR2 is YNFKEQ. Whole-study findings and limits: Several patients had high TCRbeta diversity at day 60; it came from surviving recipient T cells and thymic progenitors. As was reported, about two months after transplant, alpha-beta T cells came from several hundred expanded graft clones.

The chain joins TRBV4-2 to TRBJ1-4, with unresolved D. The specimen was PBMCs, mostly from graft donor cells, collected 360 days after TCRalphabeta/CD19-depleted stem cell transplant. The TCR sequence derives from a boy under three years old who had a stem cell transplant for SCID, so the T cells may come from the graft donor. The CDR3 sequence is CASSQDKGVNEKLFF. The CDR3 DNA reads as TGTGCCAGCAGCCAAGACAAGGGAGTTAATGAAAAACTGTTTTTT.